The clone carrying this T cell receptor (beta chain) was seen more than once but under ten times. Its specificity is unknown. TCRdb reanalysed the 5' RACE reads using MiXCR and keeps one entry per CDR3 protein. The profile shows more than 55,000 distinct CDR3 sequences, over 10% of them singletons. These data come from a study of early T cells in non-severe SARS-CoV-2 infection. Overall study: The sequenced material was bulk RNA from unsorted whole blood, and its chains were unpaired.

Study conclusions and caveats: VDJdb-based annotation leaned toward anti-spike CD8 responses and missed private and CD4 specificities.

The CDR3 has 16 residues. V lost 9 bases to trimming and J lost 6 bases, with 27 bases between them. The specimen was whole blood. The sequence came from an adult who was a healthcare worker with PCR-confirmed SARS-CoV-2 infection or an uninfected control (not recorded which). V usage is TRBV12-3 or TRBV12-4 and J usage is TRBJ2-7; TRBD1 might be the D (6 bases). DNA for the CDR3: TGTGCCAGTTCACCGTGGAAGGGGGAAATTCCGGCCGAGCAGTACTTC. The encoded protein is CASSPWKGEIPAEQYF.